This T cell receptor beta chain was captured by sequencing in a study of immune heterogeneity within non-small cell lung tumors. By frequency in the sample, this clonotype is medium-sized. V was pared by 1 base and J by 5 bases, with 4 bases of the junction left unmatched. The germline V gene encodes CDR1 MNHEY and CDR2 SMNVEV (reference sequence). The CDR3 spans 14 residues. Template was bulk tumor genomic DNA, around 620 ng per sample. Several widely spaced biopsies per primary tumor were taken during surgery. Patients had untreated, newly diagnosed non-small cell lung cancer and underwent curative surgery. Multiplex PCR (32 V and 13 J primers) was used to amplify the TCR beta CDR3. TCRdb ran MiXCR on the multiplex PCR reads and lists one entry per CDR3 protein. This sample yields under 7,000 distinct CDR3 sequences, of which 21% are seen a single time; roughly 9.7% belongs to the top ten.

Input material: lung tumor tissue. V and J are TRBV27 and TRBJ2-5; 7 nucleotides align to TRBD2. The clonotype was recovered from a woman aged 60-75 years with non-small cell lung cancer. CDR3 protein: CASSLFREGETQYF. CDR3 sequence (DNA): TGTGCCAGCAGTTTATTCAGGGAGGGGGAGACCCAGTACTTC.